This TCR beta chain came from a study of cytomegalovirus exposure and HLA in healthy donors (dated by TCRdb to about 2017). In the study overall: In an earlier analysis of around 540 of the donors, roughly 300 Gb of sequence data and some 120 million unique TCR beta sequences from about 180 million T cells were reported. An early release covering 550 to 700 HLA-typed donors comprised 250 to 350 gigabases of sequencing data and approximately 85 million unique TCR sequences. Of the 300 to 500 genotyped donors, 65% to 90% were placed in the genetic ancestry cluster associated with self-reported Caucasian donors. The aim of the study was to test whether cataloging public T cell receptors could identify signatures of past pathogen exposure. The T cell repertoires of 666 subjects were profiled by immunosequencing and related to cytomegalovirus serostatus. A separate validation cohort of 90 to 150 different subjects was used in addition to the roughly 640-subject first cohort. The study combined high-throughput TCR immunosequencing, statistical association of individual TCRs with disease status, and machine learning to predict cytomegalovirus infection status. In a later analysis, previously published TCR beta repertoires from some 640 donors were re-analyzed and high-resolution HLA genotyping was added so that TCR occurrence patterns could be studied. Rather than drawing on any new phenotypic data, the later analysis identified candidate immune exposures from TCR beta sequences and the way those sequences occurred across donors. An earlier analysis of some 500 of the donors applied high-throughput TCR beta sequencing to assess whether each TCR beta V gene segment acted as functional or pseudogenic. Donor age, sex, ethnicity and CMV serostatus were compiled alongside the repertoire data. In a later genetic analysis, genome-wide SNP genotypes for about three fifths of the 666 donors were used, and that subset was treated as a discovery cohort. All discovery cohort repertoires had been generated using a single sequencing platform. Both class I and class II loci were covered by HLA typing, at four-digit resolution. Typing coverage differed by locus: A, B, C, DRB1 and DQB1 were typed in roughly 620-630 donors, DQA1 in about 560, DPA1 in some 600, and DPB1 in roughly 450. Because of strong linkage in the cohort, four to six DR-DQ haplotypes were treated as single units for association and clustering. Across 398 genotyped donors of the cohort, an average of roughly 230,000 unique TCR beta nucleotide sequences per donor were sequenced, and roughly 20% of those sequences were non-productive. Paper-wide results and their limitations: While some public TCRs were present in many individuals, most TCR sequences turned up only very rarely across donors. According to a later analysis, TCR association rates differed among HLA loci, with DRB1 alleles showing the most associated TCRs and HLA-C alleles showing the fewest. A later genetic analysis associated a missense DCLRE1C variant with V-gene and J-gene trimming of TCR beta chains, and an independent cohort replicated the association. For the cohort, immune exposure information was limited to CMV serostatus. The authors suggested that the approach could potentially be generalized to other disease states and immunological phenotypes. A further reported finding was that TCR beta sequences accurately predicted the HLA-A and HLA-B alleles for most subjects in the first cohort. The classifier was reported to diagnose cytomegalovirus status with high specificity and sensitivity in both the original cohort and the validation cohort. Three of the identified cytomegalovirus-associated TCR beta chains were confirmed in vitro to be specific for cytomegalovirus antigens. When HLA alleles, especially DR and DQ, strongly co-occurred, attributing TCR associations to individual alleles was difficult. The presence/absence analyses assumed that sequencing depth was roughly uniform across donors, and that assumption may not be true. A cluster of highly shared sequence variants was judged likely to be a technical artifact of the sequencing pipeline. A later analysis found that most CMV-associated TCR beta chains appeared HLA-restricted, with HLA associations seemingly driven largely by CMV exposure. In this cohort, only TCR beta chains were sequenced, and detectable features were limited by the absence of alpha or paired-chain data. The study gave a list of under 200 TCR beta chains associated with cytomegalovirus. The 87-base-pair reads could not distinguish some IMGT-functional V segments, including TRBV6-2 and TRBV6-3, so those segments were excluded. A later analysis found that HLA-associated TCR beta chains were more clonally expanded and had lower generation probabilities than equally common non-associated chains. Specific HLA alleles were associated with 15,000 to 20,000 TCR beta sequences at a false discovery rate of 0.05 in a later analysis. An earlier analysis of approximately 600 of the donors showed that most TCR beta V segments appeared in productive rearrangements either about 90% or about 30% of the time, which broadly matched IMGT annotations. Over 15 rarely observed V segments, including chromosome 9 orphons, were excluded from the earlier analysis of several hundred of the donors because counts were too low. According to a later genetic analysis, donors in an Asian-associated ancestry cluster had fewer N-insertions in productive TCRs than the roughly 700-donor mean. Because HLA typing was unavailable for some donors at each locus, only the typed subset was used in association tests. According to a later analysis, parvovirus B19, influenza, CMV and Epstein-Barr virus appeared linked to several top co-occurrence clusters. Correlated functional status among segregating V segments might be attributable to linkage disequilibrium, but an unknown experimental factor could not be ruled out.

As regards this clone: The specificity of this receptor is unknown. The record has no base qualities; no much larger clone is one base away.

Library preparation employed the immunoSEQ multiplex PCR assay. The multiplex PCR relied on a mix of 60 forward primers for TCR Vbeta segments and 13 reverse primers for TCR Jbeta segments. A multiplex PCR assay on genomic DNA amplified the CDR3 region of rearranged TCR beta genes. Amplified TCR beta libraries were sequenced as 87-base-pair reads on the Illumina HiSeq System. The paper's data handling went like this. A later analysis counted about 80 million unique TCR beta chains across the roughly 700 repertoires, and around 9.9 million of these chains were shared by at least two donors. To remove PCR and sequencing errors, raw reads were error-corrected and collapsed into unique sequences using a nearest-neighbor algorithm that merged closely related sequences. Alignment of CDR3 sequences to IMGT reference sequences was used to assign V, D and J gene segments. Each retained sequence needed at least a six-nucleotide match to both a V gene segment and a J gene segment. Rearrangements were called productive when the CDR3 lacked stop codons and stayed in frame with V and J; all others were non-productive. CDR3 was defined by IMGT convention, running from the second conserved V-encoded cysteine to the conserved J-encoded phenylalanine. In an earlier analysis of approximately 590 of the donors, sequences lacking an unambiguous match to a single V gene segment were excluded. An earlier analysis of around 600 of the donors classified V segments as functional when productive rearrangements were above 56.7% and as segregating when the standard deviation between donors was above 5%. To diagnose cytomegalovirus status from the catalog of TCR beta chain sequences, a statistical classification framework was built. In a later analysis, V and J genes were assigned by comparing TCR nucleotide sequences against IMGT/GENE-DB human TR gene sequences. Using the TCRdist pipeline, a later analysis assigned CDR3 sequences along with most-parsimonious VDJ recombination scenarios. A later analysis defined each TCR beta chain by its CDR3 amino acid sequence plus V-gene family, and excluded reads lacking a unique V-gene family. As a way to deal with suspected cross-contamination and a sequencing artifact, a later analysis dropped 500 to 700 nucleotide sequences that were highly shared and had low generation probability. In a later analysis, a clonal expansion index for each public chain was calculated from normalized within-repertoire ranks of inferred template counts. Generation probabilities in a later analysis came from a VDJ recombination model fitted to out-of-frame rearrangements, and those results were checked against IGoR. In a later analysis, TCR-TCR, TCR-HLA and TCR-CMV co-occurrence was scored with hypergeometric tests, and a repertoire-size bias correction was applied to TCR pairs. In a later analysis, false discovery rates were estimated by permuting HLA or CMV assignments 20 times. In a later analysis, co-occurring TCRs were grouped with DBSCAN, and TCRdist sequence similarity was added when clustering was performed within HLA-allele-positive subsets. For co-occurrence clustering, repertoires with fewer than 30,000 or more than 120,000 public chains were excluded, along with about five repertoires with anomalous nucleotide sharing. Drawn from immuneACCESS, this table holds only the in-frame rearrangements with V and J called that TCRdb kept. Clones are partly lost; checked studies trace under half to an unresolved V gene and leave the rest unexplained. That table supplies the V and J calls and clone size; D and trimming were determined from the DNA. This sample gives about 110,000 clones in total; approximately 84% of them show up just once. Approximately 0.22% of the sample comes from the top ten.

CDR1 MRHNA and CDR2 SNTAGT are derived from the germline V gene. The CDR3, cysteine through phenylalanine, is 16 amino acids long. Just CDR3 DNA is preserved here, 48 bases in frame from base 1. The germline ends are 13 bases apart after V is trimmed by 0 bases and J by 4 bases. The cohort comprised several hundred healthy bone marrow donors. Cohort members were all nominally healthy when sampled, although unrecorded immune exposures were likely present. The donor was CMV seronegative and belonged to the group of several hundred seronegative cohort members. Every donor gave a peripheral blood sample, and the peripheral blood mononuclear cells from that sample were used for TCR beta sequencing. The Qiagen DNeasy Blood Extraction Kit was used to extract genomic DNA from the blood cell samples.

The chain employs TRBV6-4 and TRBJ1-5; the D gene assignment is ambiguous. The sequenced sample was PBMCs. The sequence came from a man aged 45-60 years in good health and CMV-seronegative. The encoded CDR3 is CASSDSREDGNQPQHF. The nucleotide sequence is TGTGCCAGCAGTGACTCAAGGGAGGATGGAAATCAGCCCCAGCATTTT.